One sample yielded the 23 T cell receptor beta chains listed below, sequenced in a study of identifying expanded T cells in peripheral blood. TCRdb keeps only in-frame clones here, not all; method: immunoSEQ multiplex PCR. The sample lists 85,000 to 90,000 clones, approximately 86% occurring once. Sequenced sample: blood. These receptors all stem from a person between 18 and 75 years old in good health.

The CDR3 DNA is TGTGCCAGCAGCGTGACAGGGGTCGGCAATGAGCAGTTCTTC. As protein: CASSVTGVGNEQFF. The chain is built from TRBV9 and TRBJ2-1; 8 nucleotides line up with TRBD1. V shed 2 bases, J shed 6 bases, and the junction held 4 bases outside the gene matches. CDR1 and CDR2 (germline): SGDLS, YYNGEE. CDR3 length: 14 residues. Drawing the rest from reference TRBV9 and TRBJ2-1, the complete variable domain is DSGVTQTPKHLITATGQRVTLRCSPRSGDLSVYWYQQSLDQGLQFLIQYYNGEERAKGNILERFSAQQFPDLHSELNLSSLELGDSALYFCASSVTGVGNEQFFGPGTRLTVL.

The V and J genes are TRBV9 and TRBJ2-2; D is uncertain. The CDR3 spans 16 residues. Germline V lookup: CDR1 SGDLS, CDR2 YYNGEE. V was clipped by 4 bases and J by 0 bases, with 13 bases between them. The CDR3 sequence is CASSPRQSTNTGELFF. Written as DNA, the CDR3 is TGTGCCAGCAGCCCTCGGCAGTCGACGAACACCGGGGAGCTGTTTTTT.

This chain connects TRBV5-4 to TRBJ1-5; 10 positions agree with TRBD1. Germline trimming cut 1 base from V and 6 bases from J; bases unmatched to any gene: 7. This CDR3 has 16 residues. Germline V gene data show CDR1 as SGHNT and CDR2 as YYREEE (reference sequence). CDR3 residues: CASSLSGTGESQPQHF. The CDR3 bases are TGTGCCAGCAGCTTGTCGGGGACAGGGGAAAGTCAGCCCCAGCATTTT.

This clone was seen more than once but under ten times. The chain uses TRBV18 and TRBJ1-6; D remains ambiguous. In germline, CDR1 is KGHSH, CDR2 LQKENI. Trimming took 7 bases from V and 6 from J, leaving 13 bases between them. The CDR3 length is 14 residues. The CDR3 reads CASLESVSNSPLHF. The CDR3 DNA reads TGTGCCAGCTTGGAATCTGTCTCTAATTCACCCCTCCACTTT.

This chain joins TRBV7-2 and TRBJ2-7; D call uncertain. Germline CDR1 and CDR2: SGHTA and FQGNSA. The CDR3 loop spans 17 amino acids. Trimming left V 1 base short and J 0 bases short, with 16 bases between. The CDR3 bases are TGTGCCAGCAGCTTAGATGCCCTGGGCCACGGCTCCTACGAGCAGTACTTC. Residues: CASSLDALGHGSYEQYF.

This clone came up a few times. The chain carries TRBV7-2 and TRBJ1-3; D unresolved. The CDR3 is 15 amino acids. V was cut by 3 bases and J by 0 bases, with 9 bases left in between. CDR1 is SGHTA and CDR2 is FQGNSA in the germline V gene. CDR3 nucleotides: TGTGCCAGCAGCTTTCGGCAGGACTCTGGAAACACCATATATTTT. Translation: CASSFRQDSGNTIYF.

V and J are TRBV18 and TRBJ2-5; perhaps TRBD1 as D (7 bases). The CDR3 totals 15 residues. Germline assignment: CDR1 KGHSH and CDR2 LQKENI. Between the trimmed V and J ends, which lost 1 base and 7 bases, there was a span of 16 bases. The CDR3 sequence: CASSPLTTRQGTQYF. The CDR3 nucleotides are TGTGCCAGCTCACCACTGACGACTAGACAGGGGACCCAGTACTTC.

This rearrangement joins TRBV7-2 to TRBJ2-7; possible D gene TRBD2, 6 bases. Looked up from germline, CDR1 is SGHTA and CDR2 is FQGNSA. Trimming left V 0 bases short and J 2 bases short, with 8 bases between. The CDR3 consists of 14 residues. CDR3 protein: CASSLAPGAYEQYF. CDR3 coding DNA: TGTGCCAGCAGCTTAGCGCCGGGGGCCTACGAGCAGTACTTC.

V and J are TRBV7-2 and TRBJ1-1; no clear D. The CDR3 contains 12 residues. Germline values: CDR1 SGHTA, CDR2 FQGNSA. V was shortened by 1 base and J by 10 bases, with 10 bases between the two germline ends. The chain's CDR3 is CASSLDSRRAFF. CDR3 bases: TGTGCCAGCAGCTTAGACAGTCGCCGAGCTTTCTTT.

V usage is TRBV12-5 and J usage is TRBJ2-3, with D perhaps matching TRBD1 or TRBD2 (5 bases each). This CDR3 contains 15 residues. Germline values: CDR1 LGHNT, CDR2 FRNRAP. V was trimmed by 6 bases and J by 3 bases, leaving 16 bases between them. Written as DNA, the CDR3 is TGTGCTAGTGGCCCTGGAGAGGGGTGGACAGATACGCAGTATTTT. Protein sequence: CASGPGEGWTDTQYF.

The genes are TRBV21-1 and TRBJ1-6. TRBV21-1 is tagged as a pseudogene. CDR3 length: 16 residues. The DNA of the CDR3 is TGTGCCAGCAGCAAAGGGCGGAGGACCTATAATTCACCCCTCCACTTT. It translates to CASSKGRRTYNSPLHF.

The chain is built from TRBV29-1 and TRBJ2-6; tentative D call: TRBD2 (6 bases). V lost 4 bases and J 0 bases, leaving 19 bases between the germline ends. The CDR3 contains 18 residues. CDR1 and CDR2 from the germline V gene are SQVTM and ANQGSEA. CDR3 bases: TGCAGCGTTGGGCCTGGGAGTGGCGGGAACTCTGGGGCCAACGTCCTGACTTTC. It yields the protein CSVGPGSGGNSGANVLTF.

The chain recombines TRBV4-3 with TRBJ2-3, with TRBD2 matching over 7 bases. Germline CDR1 and CDR2: LGHNA and YSLEER. With V trimmed by 9 bases and J by 2 bases, 14 bases remained unmatched. CDR3 length: 16 amino acids. The CDR3 nucleotides read TGCGCCAGGAAACGTAATAGGCGGGGGAACACAGATACGCAGTATTTT. It is translated as CARKRNRRGNTDTQYF.

This clone was seen a few times. V is TRBV6-1 and J is TRBJ2-7; no clear D. CDR3 length: 14 amino acids. Looked up from germline, CDR1 is MNHNS and CDR2 is SASEGT. Trimming left V 8 bases short and J 0 bases short, with 14 bases between. Here the CDR3 reads CASEFARSSYEQYF. CDR3 sequence (DNA): TGTGCCAGCGAATTTGCGCGGAGCTCCTACGAGCAGTACTTC.

This clone appeared once. J is TRBJ2-6 and V is TRBV5-4, with 12 positions matching TRBD1. The CDR3 runs to 17 residues. V shed 3 bases, J shed 0 bases, and the junction held 1 base outside the gene matches. Germline CDR1 and CDR2: SGHNT and YYREEE (reference sequence). The CDR3 DNA reads as TGTGCCAGCAGCTCGGGACAGGGGGCCTCTGGGGCCAACGTCCTGACTTTC. This gives the protein CASSSGQGASGANVLTF. Based on the CDR3 plus reference TRBV5-4 and TRBJ2-6, the full variable domain is ETGVTQSPTHLIKTRGQQVTLRCSSQSGHNTVSWYQQALGQGPQFIFQYYREEENGRGNFPPRFSGLQFPNYSSELNVNALELDDSALYLCASSSGQGASGANVLTFGAGSRLTVL.

The V call is TRBV18, the J call TRBJ1-1; maybe TRBD1 (5 bases). CDR1 is KGHSH and CDR2 is LQKENI in the germline V gene. V lost 4 bases to trimming and J lost 0 bases, with 15 bases between them. This CDR3 has 16 amino acids. The chain's CDR3 is CASSLLGGGMNTEAFF. DNA for the CDR3: TGTGCCAGCTCACTCCTCGGGGGGGGGATGAACACTGAAGCTTTCTTT.

This chain connects TRBV7-2 to TRBJ2-7; possible D gene TRBD2, 6 bases. V dropped 3 bases and J dropped 1 base, with 13 bases sitting between them. Germline loops: CDR1 SGHTA, CDR2 FQGNSA. The CDR3 is 15 residues long. The CDR3 spells CASSFGGRQSYEQYF. CDR3 in DNA: TGTGCCAGCAGCTTCGGGGGTCGTCAGTCCTACGAGCAGTACTTC.

This chain uses TRBV19 with TRBJ2-3, with D tentatively TRBD1 (5 bases). The length of the CDR3 is 14 residues. Trimming pared 3 bases from V and 0 bases from J, leaving 7 bases between. The V gene's germline CDR1 is LNHDA and CDR2 SQIVND (reference sequence). CDR3 protein: CASSIRGSTDTQYF. DNA for the CDR3: TGTGCCAGTAGTATTAGGGGTAGCACAGATACGCAGTATTTT.

CDR3 nucleotide sequence: TGTGCCAGCAGCTTACGGGAAGGGTGGGCATCATCTGACGAGCAGTACTTC. It is translated as CASSLREGWASSDEQYF. The chain carries TRBV11-3 and TRBJ2-7; D perhaps matches TRBD2 (5 bases). With 2 bases removed from V and 5 bases from J, the gap between germline ends came to 22 bases. Germline-derived CDR1 and CDR2 are SGHNT and YENEEA. The length of the CDR3 is 17 residues.

The chain carries TRBV29-1 and TRBJ1-1; D unresolved. CDR3 length: 11 residues. With 0 bases removed from V and 11 bases from J, the gap between germline ends came to 10 bases. The V gene's germline CDR1 is SQVTM and CDR2 ANQGSEA. CDR3 bases: TGCAGCGTTGAAGATCCGAGGGATGCTTTCTTT. This gives the protein CSVEDPRDAFF.

V is TRBV13 and J is TRBJ2-3; D possibly corresponds to TRBD2 (5 bases). The germline gives CDR1 PRHDT, CDR2 FYEKMQ (reference sequence). The CDR3 extends over 15 amino acids. Trimming stripped 5 bases from V and 1 base from J, with 13 bases between. Here the CDR3 DNA reads TGTGCCAGCAGCCGAGCGGACGCTGGCACAGATACGCAGTATTTT. Translated: CASSRADAGTDTQYF. The entire variable domain, with the rest obtained from reference TRBV13 and TRBJ2-3, is as follows: AAGVIQSPRHLIKEKRETATLKCYPIPRHDTVYWYQQGPGQDPQFLISFYEKMQSDKGSIPDRFSAQQFSDYHSELNMSSLELGDSALYFCASSRADAGTDTQYFGPGTRLTVL.

This clone has just one count. The rearrangement joins TRBV4-3 to TRBJ1-2, with D uncertain. V shed 4 bases and J shed 3 bases, with 12 bases lying between them. Germline CDR1 LGHNA, CDR2 YSLEER. CDR3 length equals 14 residues. The CDR3, as DNA: TGCGCCAGCAGCCCGGCTGACGGGTACTATGGCTACACCTTC. It specifies CASSPADGYYGYTF.

The V call is TRBV6-6, the J call TRBJ1-2, with 12 bases fitting TRBD1. The CDR3 length is 16 residues. V lost 6 bases to trimming and J lost 3 bases; unmatched junction nucleotides: 8. Germline CDR1 MNHNY, CDR2 SVGAGI (reference sequence). Here the CDR3 DNA reads TGTGCCAGCAGCCGGGACAGGGGGCGAAGAGACTATGGCTACACCTTC. It encodes CASSRDRGRRDYGYTF.